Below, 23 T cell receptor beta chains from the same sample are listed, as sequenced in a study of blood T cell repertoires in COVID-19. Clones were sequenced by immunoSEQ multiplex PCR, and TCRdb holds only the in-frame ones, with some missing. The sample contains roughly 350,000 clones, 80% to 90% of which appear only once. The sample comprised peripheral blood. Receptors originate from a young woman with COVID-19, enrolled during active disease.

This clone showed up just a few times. As DNA, the CDR3 is TGTGCCAGCAGTTGGGACAGGGGGCGAGATACGCAGTATTTT. Its protein product is CASSWDRGRDTQYF. The V call is TRBV28, the J call TRBJ2-3; 12 bases match TRBD1. This CDR3 has 14 amino acids. The germline CDR1 and CDR2 sequences are MDHEN and SYDVKM. V lost 4 bases and J lost 5; bases outside the gene matches: 1. Full variable domain (rest looked up from reference TRBV28 and TRBJ2-3): DVKVTQSSRYLVKRTGEKVFLECVQDMDHENMFWYRQDPGLGLRLIYFSYDVKMKEKGDIPEGYSVSREKKERFSLILESASTNQTSMYLCASSWDRGRDTQYFGPGTRLTVL.

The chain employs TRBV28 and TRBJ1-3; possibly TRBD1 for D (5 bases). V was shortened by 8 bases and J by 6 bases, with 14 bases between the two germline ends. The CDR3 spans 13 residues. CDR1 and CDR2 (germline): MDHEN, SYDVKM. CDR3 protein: CASRKGAQNTIYF. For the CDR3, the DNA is TGTGCCAGCCGGAAAGGGGCGCAAAACACCATATATTTT.

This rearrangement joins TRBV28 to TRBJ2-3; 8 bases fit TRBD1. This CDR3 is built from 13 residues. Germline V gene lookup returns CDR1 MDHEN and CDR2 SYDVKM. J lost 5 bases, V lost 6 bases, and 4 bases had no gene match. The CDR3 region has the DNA TGTGCCAGCAGGGACAGGGCCCTAGATACGCAGTATTTT. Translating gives CASRDRALDTQYF.

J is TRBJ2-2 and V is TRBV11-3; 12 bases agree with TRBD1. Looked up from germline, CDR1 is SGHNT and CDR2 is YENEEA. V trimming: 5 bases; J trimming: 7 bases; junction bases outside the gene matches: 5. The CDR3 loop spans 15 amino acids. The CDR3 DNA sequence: TGTGCCAGCAGCCCTGGGACAGGGGGCGTCGGGGAGCTGTTTTTT. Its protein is CASSPGTGGVGELFF. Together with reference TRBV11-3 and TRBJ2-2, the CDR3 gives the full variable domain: EAGVVQSPRYKIIEKKQPVAFWCNPISGHNTLYWYLQNLGQGPELLIRYENEEAVDDSQLPKDRFSAERLKGVDSTLKIQPAELGDSAVYLCASSPGTGGVGELFFGEGSRLTVL.

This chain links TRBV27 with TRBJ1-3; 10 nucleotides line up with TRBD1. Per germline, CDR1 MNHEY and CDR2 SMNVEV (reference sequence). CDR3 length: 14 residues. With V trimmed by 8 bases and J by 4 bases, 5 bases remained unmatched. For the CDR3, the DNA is TGTGCCAGCTCCGGGACAGGGGCCGGAAACACCATATATTTT. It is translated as CASSGTGAGNTIYF.

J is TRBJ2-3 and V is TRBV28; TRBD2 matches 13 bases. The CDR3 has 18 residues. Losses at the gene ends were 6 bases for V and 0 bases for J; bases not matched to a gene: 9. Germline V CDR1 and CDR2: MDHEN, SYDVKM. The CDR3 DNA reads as TGTGCCAGCAGCAACCCGGGACTAGCGGGATTTAGCACAGATACGCAGTATTTT. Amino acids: CASSNPGLAGFSTDTQYF. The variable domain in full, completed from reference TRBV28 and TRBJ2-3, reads DVKVTQSSRYLVKRTGEKVFLECVQDMDHENMFWYRQDPGLGLRLIYFSYDVKMKEKGDIPEGYSVSREKKERFSLILESASTNQTSMYLCASSNPGLAGFSTDTQYFGPGTRLTVL.

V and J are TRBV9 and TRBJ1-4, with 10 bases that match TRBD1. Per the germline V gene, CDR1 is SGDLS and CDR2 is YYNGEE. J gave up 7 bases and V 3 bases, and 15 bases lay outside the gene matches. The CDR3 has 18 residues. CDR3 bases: TGTGCCAGCAGCGCTGGGACAGGGGCCGCGAGTGGTGGTGAAAAACTGTTTTTT. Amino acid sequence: CASSAGTGAASGGEKLFF.

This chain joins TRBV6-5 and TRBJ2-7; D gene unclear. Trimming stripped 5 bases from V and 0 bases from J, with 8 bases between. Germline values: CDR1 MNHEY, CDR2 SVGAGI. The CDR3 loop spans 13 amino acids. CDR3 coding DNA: TGTGCCAGCAGTACAGAACACTCCTACGAGCAGTACTTC. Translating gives CASSTEHSYEQYF.

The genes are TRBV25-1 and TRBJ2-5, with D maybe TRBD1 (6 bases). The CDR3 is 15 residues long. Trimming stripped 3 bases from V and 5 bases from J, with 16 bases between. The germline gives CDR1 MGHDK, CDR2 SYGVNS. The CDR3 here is CASSDQDRSWETQYF. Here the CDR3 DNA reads TGTGCCAGCAGTGATCAGGACAGATCATGGGAGACCCAGTACTTC.

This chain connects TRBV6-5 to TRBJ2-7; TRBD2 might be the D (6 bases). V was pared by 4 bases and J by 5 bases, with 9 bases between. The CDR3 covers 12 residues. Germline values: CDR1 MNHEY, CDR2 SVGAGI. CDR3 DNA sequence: TGTGCCAGCAGTTCGGAGGGGCACGAGCAGTACTTC. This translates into CASSSEGHEQYF.

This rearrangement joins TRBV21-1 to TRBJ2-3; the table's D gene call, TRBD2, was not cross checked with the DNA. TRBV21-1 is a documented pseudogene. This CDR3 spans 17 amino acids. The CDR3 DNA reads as TGTGCCAGCAGGGAGGGACTAGCGGCCACTAGCACAGATACGCAGTATTTT. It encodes CASREGLAATSTDTQYF.

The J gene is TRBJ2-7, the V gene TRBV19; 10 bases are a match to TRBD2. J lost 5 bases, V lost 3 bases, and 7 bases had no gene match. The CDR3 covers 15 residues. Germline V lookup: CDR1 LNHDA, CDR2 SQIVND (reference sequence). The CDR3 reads CASSIKAGGPDEQYF. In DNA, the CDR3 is TGTGCCAGTAGTATTAAAGCGGGAGGGCCGGACGAGCAGTACTTC.

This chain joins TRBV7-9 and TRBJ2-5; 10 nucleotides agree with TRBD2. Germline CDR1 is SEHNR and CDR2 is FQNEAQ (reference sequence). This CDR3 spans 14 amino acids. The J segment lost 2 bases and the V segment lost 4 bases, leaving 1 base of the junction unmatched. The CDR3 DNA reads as TGTGCCAGCAGCTGGACTAGCGGTCAAGAGACCCAGTACTTC. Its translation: CASSWTSGQETQYF.

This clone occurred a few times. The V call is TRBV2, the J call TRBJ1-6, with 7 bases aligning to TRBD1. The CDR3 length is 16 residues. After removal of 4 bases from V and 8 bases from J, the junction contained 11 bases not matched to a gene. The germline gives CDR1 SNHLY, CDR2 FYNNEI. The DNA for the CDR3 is TGTGCCAGCAGTGCCGACAGGGTCATTCGGTATTCACCCCTCCACTTT. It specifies CASSADRVIRYSPLHF.

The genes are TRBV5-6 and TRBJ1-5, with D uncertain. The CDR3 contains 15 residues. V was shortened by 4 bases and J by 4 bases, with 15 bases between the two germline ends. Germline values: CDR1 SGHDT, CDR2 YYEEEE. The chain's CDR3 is CASSNLGRPNQPQHF. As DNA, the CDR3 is TGTGCCAGCAGCAATCTCGGGAGGCCAAATCAGCCCCAGCATTTT.

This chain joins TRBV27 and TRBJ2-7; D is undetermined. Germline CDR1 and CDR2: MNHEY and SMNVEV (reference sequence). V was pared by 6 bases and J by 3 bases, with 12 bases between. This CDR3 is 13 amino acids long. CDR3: CASSRSQDYEQYF. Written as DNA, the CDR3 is TGTGCCAGCAGCCGAAGTCAGGACTACGAGCAGTACTTC.

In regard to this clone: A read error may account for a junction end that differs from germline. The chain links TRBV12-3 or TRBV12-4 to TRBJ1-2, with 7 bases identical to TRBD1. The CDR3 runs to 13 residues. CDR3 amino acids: CASSVAGGSGYTF. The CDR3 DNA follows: TGTGCCAGCAGTGTAGCAGGGGGAAGTGGCTACACCTTC.

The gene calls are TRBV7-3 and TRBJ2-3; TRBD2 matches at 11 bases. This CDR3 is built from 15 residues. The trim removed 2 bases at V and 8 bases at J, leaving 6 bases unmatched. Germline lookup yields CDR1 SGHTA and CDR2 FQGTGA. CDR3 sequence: CASSLVLAGAGTQYF. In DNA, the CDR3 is TGTGCCAGCAGCTTAGTACTAGCGGGAGCGGGTACGCAGTATTTT.

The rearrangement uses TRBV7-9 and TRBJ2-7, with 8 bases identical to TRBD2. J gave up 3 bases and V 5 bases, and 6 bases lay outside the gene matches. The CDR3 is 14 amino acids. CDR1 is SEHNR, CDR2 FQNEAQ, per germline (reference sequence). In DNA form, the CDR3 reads TGTGCCAGCAGCGGGCAAAGCGGGAGCTACGAGCAGTACTTC. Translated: CASSGQSGSYEQYF.

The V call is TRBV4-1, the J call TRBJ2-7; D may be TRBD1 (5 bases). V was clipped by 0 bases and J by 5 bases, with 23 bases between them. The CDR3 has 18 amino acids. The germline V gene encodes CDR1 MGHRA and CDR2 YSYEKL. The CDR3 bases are TGCGCCAGCAGCCAAGAAAGTTCATTCAGGGCAAGTCTGAACGAGCAGTACTTC. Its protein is CASSQESSFRASLNEQYF.

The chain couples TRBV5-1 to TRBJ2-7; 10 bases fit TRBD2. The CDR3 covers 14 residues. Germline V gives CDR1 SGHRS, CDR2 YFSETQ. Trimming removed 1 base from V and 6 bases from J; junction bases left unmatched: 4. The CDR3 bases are TGCGCCAGCAGCTTGACAGCGGGAGGGCTCGAGCAGTACTTC. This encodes CASSLTAGGLEQYF.

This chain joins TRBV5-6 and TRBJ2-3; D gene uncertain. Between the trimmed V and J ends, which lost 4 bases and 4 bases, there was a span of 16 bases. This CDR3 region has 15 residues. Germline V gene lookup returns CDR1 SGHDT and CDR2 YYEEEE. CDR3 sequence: CASSPDPGPADTQYF. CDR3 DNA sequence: TGTGCCAGCAGCCCCGACCCGGGTCCGGCAGATACGCAGTATTTT.

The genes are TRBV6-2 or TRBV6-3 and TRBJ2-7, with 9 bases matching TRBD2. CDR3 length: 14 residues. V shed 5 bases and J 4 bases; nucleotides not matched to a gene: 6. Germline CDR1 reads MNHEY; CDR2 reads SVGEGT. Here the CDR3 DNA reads TGTGCCAGCAGTCCGGGACTAGCCTTTTACGAGCAGTACTTC. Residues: CASSPGLAFYEQYF.